These T cell receptor beta chains were read from a single sample in a study of blood T cells in healthy people across ages. TCRdb processed the 5' RACE reads anew with MiXCR; each CDR3 protein has one entry. Among roughly 1,700,000 distinct CDR3 sequences, approximately 30% were seen once, and the ten largest hold 7.7%. Sequencing was done on a sample of blood. Source of these receptors: a woman aged 30 to 39 in good health. Each CDR3 is given with its conserved first and last residue. Fields, in order: V gene, J gene, D gene, clone size, CDR3 DNA, CDR3 protein. A D gene is named only where the DNA matches it firmly. The size entry is marked missing in some rows and otherwise reads once, few, many or a size class.

V: TRBV4-1
J: TRBJ2-3
D: .
size: few
DNA: TGCGCCAGCAGCCAAGATCCTGAGGGGAGGAACACAGATACGCAGTATTTT
CDR3: CASSQDPEGRNTDTQYF

V: TRBV4-3
J: TRBJ2-3
D: TRBD2
size: many
DNA: TGCGCCAGCAGCCAAGAAATAGGGACGGGGGGAGACGATACGCAGTATTTT
CDR3: CASSQEIGTGGDDTQYF

V: TRBV7-2
J: TRBJ2-3
D: .
size: .
DNA: TGTGCCAGCAGCTCCAGACGACACTCCGATCACACAGATACGCAGTATTTT
CDR3: CASSSRRHSDHTDTQYF

V: TRBV12-3/TRBV12-4
J: TRBJ2-3
D: TRBD2
size: .
DNA: TGTGCCAGCAGTTTGGGACTACCACCGGATACGCAGTATTTT
CDR3: CASSLGLPPDTQYF

V: TRBV24-1
J: TRBJ2-1
D: TRBD2
size: .
DNA: TGTGCCACCAGTGACCCTAGCGGGAGACACAATGAGCAGTTCTTC
CDR3: CATSDPSGRHNEQFF

V: TRBV10-3
J: TRBJ2-3
D: TRBD2
size: .
DNA: TGTGCCATCAGTGTTAGCGGGAGCAGCACAGATACGCAGTATTTT
CDR3: CAISVSGSSTDTQYF

V: TRBV7-9
J: TRBJ2-1
D: TRBD2
size: .
DNA: TGTGCCAGCAGCCTGGGAAGGACTAGCGGGAGGGCCGGAAAATACAATGAGCAGTTCTTC
CDR3: CASSLGRTSGRAGKYNEQFF

V: TRBV5-6
J: TRBJ1-1
D: TRBD1
size: once
DNA: TGTGCCAGCAGCTTGACGCAGGGGGCGGTTGAAGCTTTCTTT
CDR3: CASSLTQGAVEAFF

V: TRBV7-9
J: TRBJ1-2
D: .
size: .
DNA: TGTGCCAGCCAGGCGGGAGGTAACTATGGCTACACCTTC
CDR3: CASQAGGNYGYTF

V: TRBV15
J: TRBJ1-2
D: .
size: few
DNA: TGTGCCACCAGCAGGGGCGAGGGGGTTTTGAACACCTTC
CDR3: CATSRGEGVLNTF

V: TRBV7-2
J: TRBJ2-1
D: .
size: few
DNA: TGTGCCAGCAGCTTCTCTGGTAGGGGAGGAGGCAATGAGCAGTTCTTC
CDR3: CASSFSGRGGGNEQFF